Listed here are 22 T cell receptor beta chains from one sample, sequenced in a study of T cell repertoires in cytomegalovirus infection. From the reads, TCRdb called clonotypes with MiXCR, one entry per CDR3 protein. This sample carries fewer than 350,000 distinct CDR3 sequences, about a sixth of them seen once, and the ten largest clones take more than 10%. The sample was PBMCs. These TCRs come from a human donor in good health (CMV status not recorded). Some clones in this sample may be carry-over from other donors' samples.

This clonotype occurred many times. J is TRBJ1-5 and V is TRBV28; TRBD1 might be the D (5 bases). This CDR3 contains 13 residues. V lost 4 bases and J 5 bases, leaving 9 bases between the germline ends. Germline-derived CDR1 and CDR2 are MDHEN and SYDVKM. In nucleotides, the CDR3 is TGTGCCAGCAGTTCAGGGTTGTATCAGCCCCAGCATTTT. Residues: CASSSGLYQPQHF. Full variable domain (rest looked up from reference TRBV28 and TRBJ1-5): DVKVTQSSRYLVKRTGEKVFLECVQDMDHENMFWYRQDPGLGLRLIYFSYDVKMKEKGDIPEGYSVSREKKERFSLILESASTNQTSMYLCASSSGLYQPQHFGDGTRLSIL.

The chain carries TRBV6-8 and TRBJ1-1; tentatively, D is TRBD1 (6 bases). The CDR3 extends over 18 amino acids. V lost 2 bases and J lost 8, with 27 bases in between. Germline V lookup: CDR1 MNHGY, CDR2 SAAAGT. Written as DNA, the CDR3 is TGTGCCAGCAGTTACCTGATGAGGGATCAGGGGAGAGGCAACGAAGCTTTCTTT. Its protein is CASSYLMRDQGRGNEAFF.

This clonotype was observed a few times. The V gene is TRBV20-1, the J gene TRBJ2-3; 8 bases are shared with TRBD2. This CDR3 is 15 amino acids long. The germline gives CDR1 DFQATT, CDR2 SNEGSKA (reference sequence). Trimming at V came to 1 base and at J to 1 base, leaving 4 bases not matched to a gene. The CDR3 region has the DNA TGCAGTGCTAGAGTGGGTAGCGGGGGCACAGATACGCAGTATTTT. Translating gives CSARVGSGGTDTQYF.

Written as DNA, the CDR3 is TGTGCCAGCAGGATCAATAGGTACACTGAAGCTTTCTTT. As protein: CASRINRYTEAFF. The J gene is TRBJ1-1, the V gene TRBV6-2 or TRBV6-3; D gene uncertain. Germline lookup yields CDR1 MNHEY and CDR2 SVGEGT. This CDR3 contains 13 residues. V lost 6 bases, J lost 3 bases, and 11 bases lay in between.

The chain recombines TRBV10-3 with TRBJ1-1; no firm D call. The V end lost 3 bases, the J end lost 1 base, and 9 bases lay between the germline ends. This CDR3 spans 14 amino acids. Germline V gene data show CDR1 as ENHRY and CDR2 as SYGVKD. The CDR3: CAISERGQNTEAFF. The CDR3, as DNA: TGTGCCATCAGTGAACGTGGGCAGAACACTGAAGCTTTCTTT.

This clonotype has ten or more counts. The chain uses TRBV7-9 and TRBJ1-5, with no clear D. The CDR3 runs to 14 residues. V lost 2 bases and J 2 bases, leaving 7 bases between the germline ends. Germline CDR1 is SEHNR and CDR2 is FQNEAQ (reference sequence). The CDR3 nucleotides read TGTGCCAGCAGCTTATTCGATGGCAATCAGCCCCAGCATTTT. Residues: CASSLFDGNQPQHF. The variable domain in full, completed from reference TRBV7-9 and TRBJ1-5, reads DTGVSQNPRHKITKRGQNVTFRCDPISEHNRLYWYRQTLGQGPEFLTYFQNEAQLEKSRLLSDRFSAERPKGSFSTLEIQRTEQGDSAMYLCASSLFDGNQPQHFGDGTRLSIL.

This clonotype was counted many times. The CDR3 DNA is TGTGCCAGCAGCCATGAGGGGGGAGGGAACACCATATATTTT. Translation gives CASSHEGGGNTIYF. The chain is built from TRBV7-2 and TRBJ1-3, with TRBD1 as a possible D gene (6 bases). The V and J ends lost 5 bases and 7 bases respectively, with 15 bases between them. This CDR3 has 14 amino acids. CDR1 and CDR2 from the germline V gene are SGHTA and FQGNSA.

This clonotype was seen repeatedly, ten times or more. The chain employs TRBV7-6 and TRBJ2-2; D not certain. This CDR3 has 15 amino acids. In germline, CDR1 is SGHVS, CDR2 FNYEAQ. V gave up 5 bases and J gave up 4 bases, with 14 bases separating them. CDR3 amino acids: CASSAFIRSTGELFF. The CDR3 DNA reads as TGTGCCAGCAGCGCCTTTATCCGGTCCACCGGGGAGCTGTTTTTT.

The V call is TRBV19, the J call TRBJ1-2, with TRBD1 matching 7 bases. Germline values: CDR1 LNHDA, CDR2 SQIVND (reference sequence). This CDR3 region has 17 residues. Trimming at V came to 0 bases and at J to 5 bases, leaving 12 bases not matched to a gene. The CDR3 loop reads CASSIDETGQRLYGYTF. As DNA, the CDR3 is TGTGCCAGTAGTATAGATGAAACGGGACAGCGACTGTATGGCTACACCTTC.

This clonotype occurred many times. V and J are TRBV6-1 and TRBJ1-1; D is unresolved. The CDR3 length is 14 residues. Trimming pared 8 bases from V and 1 base from J, leaving 14 bases between. The germline CDR1 and CDR2 sequences are MNHNS and SASEGT. In nucleotides, the CDR3 is TGTGCCAGCCACGCCTGGGCGCGGAACACTGAAGCTTTCTTT. As protein: CASHAWARNTEAFF.

This clonotype came up a few times. V usage is TRBV27 and J usage is TRBJ1-1; 7 positions match TRBD1. After removal of 6 bases from V and 4 bases from J, the junction contained 11 bases not matched to a gene. CDR3 length: 15 amino acids. Looked up from germline, CDR1 is MNHEY and CDR2 is SMNVEV (reference sequence). CDR3 loop: CASRPGQRLGTEAFF. The CDR3 bases are TGTGCCAGCAGACCGGGACAGAGGTTGGGCACTGAAGCTTTCTTT.

There are many counts of this clonotype. This chain uses TRBV7-3 with TRBJ2-1; no clear D gene. Per germline, CDR1 SGHTA and CDR2 FQGTGA. This CDR3 region has 13 residues. Trimming pared 2 bases from V and 5 bases from J, leaving 7 bases between. As DNA, the CDR3 is TGTGCCAGCAGCTTATCCAGAGACAATGAGCAGTTCTTC. Amino acids: CASSLSRDNEQFF.

This clonotype showed up many times. CDR3 in DNA: TGTGCCATCAGTGAACAGGGAACTCAGCCCCAGCATTTT. This gives the protein CAISEQGTQPQHF. This chain uses TRBV10-3 with TRBJ1-5; D may be TRBD1 (6 bases). CDR3 length equals 13 residues. V was pared by 3 bases and J by 6 bases, with 9 bases between. The germline V gene has CDR1 ENHRY and CDR2 SYGVKD.

This clonotype was found a few times. The chain joins TRBV6-1 to TRBJ1-6; D not resolved. Germline-derived CDR1 and CDR2 are MNHNS and SASEGT. Trimming cost V 5 bases and J 7 bases, with 15 bases left between them. CDR3 size: 15 residues. CDR3 sequence reads: CASSSMTDGNSPLHF. The CDR3 nucleotides read TGTGCCAGCAGTTCAATGACTGACGGAAATTCACCCCTCCACTTT.

This clonotype turned up a few times. The V call is TRBV6-2 or TRBV6-3, the J call TRBJ2-7; a possible D gene is TRBD1 (5 bases). The CDR3 is made up of 11 amino acids. The V end was cut by 6 bases, the J end by 6 bases, with 9 bases between. CDR1 and CDR2 (germline): MNHEY, SVGEGT. DNA of the CDR3: TGTGCCAGCAGCCAGACAGCCGAGCAGTACTTC. Amino acid sequence: CASSQTAEQYF.

In this sample, this clonotype turned up many times. This chain uses TRBV7-6 with TRBJ2-7; TRBD1 matches at 8 bases. CDR3 length equals 16 residues. Germline lookup yields CDR1 SGHVS and CDR2 FNYEAQ. Trimming took 5 bases from V and 0 from J; bases not matched to a gene: 9. The CDR3 reads CASSLGWDRSSYEQYF. The CDR3 DNA sequence: TGTGCCAGCAGCCTCGGCTGGGACAGGAGCTCCTACGAGCAGTACTTC.

This chain connects TRBV10-3 to TRBJ2-7, with 7 bases aligning to TRBD1. This CDR3 is 14 amino acids long. V lost 4 bases to trimming and J lost 3 bases; unmatched junction nucleotides: 6. Germline V gene lookup returns CDR1 ENHRY and CDR2 SYGVKD. CDR3 bases: TGTGCCATCAGTGTTGGGACAGCCTTCTACGAGCAGTACTTC. Encoded protein: CAISVGTAFYEQYF.

The sample holds many counts of this clonotype. This rearrangement joins TRBV7-2 to TRBJ2-2; weak D call: TRBD2 (6 bases). The CDR3 loop spans 15 amino acids. Deletions cut 0 bases from V and 5 bases from J, with 10 bases between. Germline V lookup: CDR1 SGHTA, CDR2 FQGNSA. The CDR3 bases are TGTGCCAGCAGCTTAGCGACGGGGAGGACCGGGGAGCTGTTTTTT. Amino acids: CASSLATGRTGELFF.

This chain uses TRBV6-1 with TRBJ2-2, with D uncertain. The CDR3 is 13 amino acids. Germline CDR1 MNHNS, CDR2 SASEGT. Between the trimmed V and J ends, which lost 10 bases and 5 bases, there was a span of 14 bases. This CDR3 is CATDTIETGELFF. DNA for the CDR3: TGTGCCACTGACACTATAGAGACCGGGGAGCTGTTTTTT.

The genes are TRBV7-9 and TRBJ2-5, with TRBD1 matching 8 bases. The trim removed 5 bases at V and 5 bases at J, leaving 7 bases unmatched. CDR3 length equals 14 residues. Germline CDR1 reads SEHNR; CDR2 reads FQNEAQ (reference sequence). CDR3 sequence (DNA): TGTGCCAGCAGCGAAACCTACAGGGGGGAGACCCAGTACTTC. Its protein is CASSETYRGETQYF.

This clonotype was observed a few times. The chain uses TRBV11-1 and TRBJ2-2; D gene ambiguous. The CDR3 extends over 13 amino acids. The V and J ends lost 1 base and 5 bases respectively, with 5 bases between them. Germline CDR1 reads SGHAT; CDR2 reads FQDESV (reference sequence). The CDR3 nucleotides are TGTGCCAGCAGCTTAGACCAAACCGGGGAGCTGTTTTTT. It codes for CASSLDQTGELFF.

The chain uses TRBV12-3 or TRBV12-4 and TRBJ1-1; D not resolved. The ends were cut back, 9 bases at V and 0 bases at J, with 11 bases in the middle. The CDR3 has 13 residues. CDR3 amino acids: CASLISLNTEAFF. The CDR3 coding sequence is TGTGCCAGTCTCATATCACTGAACACTGAAGCTTTCTTT.